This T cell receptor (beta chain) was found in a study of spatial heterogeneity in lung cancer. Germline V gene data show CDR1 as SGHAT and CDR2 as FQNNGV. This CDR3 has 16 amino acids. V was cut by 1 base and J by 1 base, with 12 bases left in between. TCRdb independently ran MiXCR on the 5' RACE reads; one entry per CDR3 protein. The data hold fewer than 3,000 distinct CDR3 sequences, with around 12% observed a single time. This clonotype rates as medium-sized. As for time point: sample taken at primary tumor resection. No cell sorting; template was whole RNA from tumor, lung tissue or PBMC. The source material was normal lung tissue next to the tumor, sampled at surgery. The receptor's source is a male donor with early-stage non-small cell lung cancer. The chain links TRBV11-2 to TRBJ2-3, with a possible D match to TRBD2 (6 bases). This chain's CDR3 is CASSLVQGGGTDTQYF. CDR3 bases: TGTGCCAGCAGCTTAGTGCAGGGCGGGGGCACAGATACGCAGTATTTT.